The TCR beta chain described here comes from a study of radiotherapy plus CTLA-4 blockade in lung cancer. Study details: Overall, 18% of patients showed an objective response, while roughly 28% attained disease control.

CDR1 and CDR2 (germline): LGHNA, YSLEER. Deletions cut 0 bases from V and 7 bases from J, with 30 bases between. The CDR3 spans 20 residues. Enrolled patients, whose metastatic non-small-cell lung cancer was chemo-refractory, received focal radiation plus CTLA-4 blockade with ipilimumab. Assay: immunoSEQ multiplex PCR; the TCRdb copy retains only in-frame clones and omits some. The sample contains approximately 57,000 clones, 82% of which appear only once. The TCR was taken from a human donor with non-small cell lung cancer whose response to radiotherapy plus ipilimumab could not be evaluated. Here the sequenced sample was peripheral blood, taken from a patient treated with radiotherapy plus ipilimumab. The chain joins TRBV4-3 to TRBJ1-2, with D possibly being TRBD1 (6 bases). The CDR3 is CASSQDAWGGVGASSSGYTF. CDR3 nucleotide sequence: TGCGCCAGCAGCCAAGATGCTTGGGGGGGGGTGGGGGCCAGCTCTTCTGGCTACACCTTC.